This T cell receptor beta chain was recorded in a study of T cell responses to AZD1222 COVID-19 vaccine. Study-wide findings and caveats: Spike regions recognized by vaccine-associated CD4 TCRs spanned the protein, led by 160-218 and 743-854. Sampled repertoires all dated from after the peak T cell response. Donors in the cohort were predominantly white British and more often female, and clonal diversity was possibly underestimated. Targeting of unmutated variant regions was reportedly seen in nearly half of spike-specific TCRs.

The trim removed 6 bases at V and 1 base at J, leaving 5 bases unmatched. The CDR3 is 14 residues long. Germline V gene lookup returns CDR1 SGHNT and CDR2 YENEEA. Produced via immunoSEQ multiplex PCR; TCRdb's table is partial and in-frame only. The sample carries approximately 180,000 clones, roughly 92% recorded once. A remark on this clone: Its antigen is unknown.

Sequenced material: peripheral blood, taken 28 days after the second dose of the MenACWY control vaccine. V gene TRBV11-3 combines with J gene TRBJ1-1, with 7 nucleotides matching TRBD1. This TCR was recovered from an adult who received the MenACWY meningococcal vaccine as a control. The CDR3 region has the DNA TGTGCCAGCAGACCGACAGGGAGGAACACTGAAGCTTTCTTT. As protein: CASRPTGRNTEAFF.